This T cell receptor beta chain comes out of a study of T-cell memory formation after mild COVID-19. Study at large: TCR clusters were mostly confined to one donor each. Study-wide results and limits: Among contracting clones, CD4+ were mainly CM/EM and CD8+ enriched in EMRA. SARS-CoV-2 specificity was not confirmed for second-wave clones peaking on day 37.

Germline assignment: CDR1 MNHEY and CDR2 SVGAGI. The V gene lost 8 bases and the J gene lost 5 bases, with 12 bases spanning the gap. CDR3 length: 12 amino acids. TCRdb independently ran MiXCR on the 5' RACE reads; one entry per CDR3 protein. The table includes 350,000 to 500,000 distinct CDR3 sequences, roughly 20% detected once. As for this clonotype: Its antigen is as yet unknown.

The sequence was collected from an adult woman who had mild COVID-19 (a few samples of this study predate the infection). Cell type and time point are not known. The sample comprised PBMCs or a T cell subset sorted from them (not recorded which). The gene calls are TRBV6-5 and TRBJ1-1, with D possibly matching TRBD1 (5 bases). This chain's CDR3 is CASLGLRTEAFF. Written as DNA, the CDR3 is TGTGCCAGCCTGGGGCTTCGGACTGAAGCTTTCTTT.